This TCR beta chain is drawn from a study of HIV-infected patients and healthy controls. Study findings and constraints: HIV-infected repertoires had significantly higher mean Gini indices than controls, possibly reflecting oligoclonality.

This clonotype was found many times. Its antigen is not identified. 500 ng RNA was reverse transcribed with alpha and beta constant-region primers. Alpha and beta chain libraries were made separately by chain-specific third strand synthesis with multiplexing indices. The cDNA received a 5' RACE adapter containing a random hexamer plus an SP2 sequencing primer site. TCRdb used MiXCR to reprocess the 5' RACE reads, holding one entry per CDR3 protein. The data hold thousands of distinct CDR3 sequences, with about 7.7% observed a single time. Whole blood was used without fractionation, so all unsorted peripheral T cells were included. Per the germline V gene, CDR1 is LNHDA and CDR2 is SQIVND (reference sequence). V was trimmed by 5 bases and J by 4 bases, leaving 13 bases between them. This CDR3 comprises 14 residues.

V is TRBV19 and J is TRBJ2-3, with D unclear. This specimen was blood, taken before antiretroviral therapy. This clonotype originated in an adult with HIV infection. The DNA for the CDR3 is TGTGCCAGTAGTCCACCACCGCCGGCAGATACGCAGTATTTT. Translation: CASSPPPPADTQYF.